One sample yielded the 2 T cell receptor beta chains listed below, sequenced in a study of blood T cell repertoires in COVID-19. Assay: immunoSEQ multiplex PCR; the TCRdb copy retains only in-frame clones and omits some. The table has 200,000 to 300,000 clones, around 84% seen once; the top ten hold 4.2%. Sequencing input: peripheral blood. The origin of the receptors is a man in his 60s with acute or convalescent COVID-19.

This clone was seen more than once but under ten times. This chain uses TRBV10-3 with TRBJ2-3, with D possibly TRBD1 on 6 matching bases. Between the trimmed V and J ends, which lost 7 bases and 8 bases, there was a span of 19 bases. The CDR3 has 14 residues. CDR1 and CDR2 (germline): ENHRY, SYGVKD. In nucleotides, the CDR3 is TGTGCCATCACGAAGGGGGACCCGACGGGTACGCAGTATTTT. Translation: CAITKGDPTGTQYF.

This clone was counted once. This chain connects TRBV27 to TRBJ2-1, with 13 positions matching TRBD2. Germline V CDR1 and CDR2: MNHEY, SMNVEV (reference sequence). CDR3 length equals 15 residues. The ends lost 5 bases at V and 8 bases at J; junction bases unmatched: 6. The CDR3: CASSPRLAGGHEQFF. DNA of the CDR3: TGTGCCAGCAGTCCGAGACTAGCGGGAGGCCATGAGCAGTTCTTC.